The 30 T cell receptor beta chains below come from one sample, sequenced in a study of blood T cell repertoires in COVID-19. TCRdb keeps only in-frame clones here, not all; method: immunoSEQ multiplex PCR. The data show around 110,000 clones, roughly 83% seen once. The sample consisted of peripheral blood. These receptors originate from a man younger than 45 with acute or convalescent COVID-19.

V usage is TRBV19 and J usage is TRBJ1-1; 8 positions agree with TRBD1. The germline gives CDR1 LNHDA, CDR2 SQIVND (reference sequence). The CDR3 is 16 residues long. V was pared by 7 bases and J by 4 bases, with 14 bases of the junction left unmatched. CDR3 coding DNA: TGTGCCAGTATCTCGACAGGGGAAGGCAAGAGCACTGAAGCTTTCTTT. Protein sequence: CASISTGEGKSTEAFF.

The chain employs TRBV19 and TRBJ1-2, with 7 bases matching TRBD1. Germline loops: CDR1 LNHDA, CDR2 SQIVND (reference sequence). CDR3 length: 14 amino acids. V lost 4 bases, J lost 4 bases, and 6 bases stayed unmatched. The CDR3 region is CASSTRQGGYGYTF. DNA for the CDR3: TGTGCCAGTAGTACCAGACAGGGTGGCTATGGCTACACCTTC.

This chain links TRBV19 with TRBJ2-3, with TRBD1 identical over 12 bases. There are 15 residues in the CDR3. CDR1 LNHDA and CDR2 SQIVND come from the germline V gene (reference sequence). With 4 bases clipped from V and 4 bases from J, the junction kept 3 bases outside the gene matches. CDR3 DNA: TGTGCCAGTAGTAGGGACAGGGGGCGACCAGATACGCAGTATTTT. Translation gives CASSRDRGRPDTQYF.

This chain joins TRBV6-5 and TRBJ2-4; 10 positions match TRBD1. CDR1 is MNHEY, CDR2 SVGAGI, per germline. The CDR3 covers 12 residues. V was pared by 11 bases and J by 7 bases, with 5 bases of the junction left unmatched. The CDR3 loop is CAGGTGVNIQYF. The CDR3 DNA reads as TGTGCCGGAGGGACAGGGGTTAACATTCAGTACTTC.

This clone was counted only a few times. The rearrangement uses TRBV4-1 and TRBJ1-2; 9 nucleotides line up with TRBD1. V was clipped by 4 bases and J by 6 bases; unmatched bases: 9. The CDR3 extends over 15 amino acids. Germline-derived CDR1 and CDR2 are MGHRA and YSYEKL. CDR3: CASSPLGTGMNGYTF. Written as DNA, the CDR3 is TGCGCCAGCAGCCCCCTGGGGACAGGGATGAATGGCTACACCTTC.

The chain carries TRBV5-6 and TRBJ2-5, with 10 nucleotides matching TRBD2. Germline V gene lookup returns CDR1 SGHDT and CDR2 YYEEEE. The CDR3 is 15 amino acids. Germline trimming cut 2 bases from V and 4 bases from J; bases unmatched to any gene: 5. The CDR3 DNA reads TGTGCCAGCAGCTTAGAGCGGGGGGGCCGAGAGACCCAGTACTTC. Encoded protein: CASSLERGGRETQYF.

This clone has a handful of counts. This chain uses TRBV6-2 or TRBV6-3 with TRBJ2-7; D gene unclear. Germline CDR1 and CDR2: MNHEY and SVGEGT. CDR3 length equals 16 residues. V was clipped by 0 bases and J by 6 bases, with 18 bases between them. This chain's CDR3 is CASSYSTWVARFEQYF. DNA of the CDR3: TGTGCCAGCAGTTACTCGACGTGGGTGGCGAGGTTCGAGCAGTACTTC.

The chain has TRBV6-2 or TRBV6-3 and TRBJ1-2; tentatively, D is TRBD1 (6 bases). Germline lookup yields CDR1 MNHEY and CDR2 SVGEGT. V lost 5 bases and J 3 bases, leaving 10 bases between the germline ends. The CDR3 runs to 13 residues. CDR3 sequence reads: CASSQDSYYGYTF. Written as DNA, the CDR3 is TGTGCCAGCAGTCAGGACAGCTACTATGGCTACACCTTC.

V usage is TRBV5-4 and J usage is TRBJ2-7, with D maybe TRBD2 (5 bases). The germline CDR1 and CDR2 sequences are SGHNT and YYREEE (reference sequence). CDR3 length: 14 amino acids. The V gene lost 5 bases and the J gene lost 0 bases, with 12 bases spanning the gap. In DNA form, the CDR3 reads TGTGCCAGCAGACCAGCGGAGAGCTCCTACGAGCAGTACGTC. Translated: CASRPAESSYEQYV.

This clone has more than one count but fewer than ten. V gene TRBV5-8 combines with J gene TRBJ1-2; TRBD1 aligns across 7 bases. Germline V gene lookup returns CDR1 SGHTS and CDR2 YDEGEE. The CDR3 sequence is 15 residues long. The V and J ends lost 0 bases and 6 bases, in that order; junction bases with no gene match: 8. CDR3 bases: TGTGCCAGCAGCTTGGACCCAACAGGGGCGCATGGCTACACCTTC. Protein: CASSLDPTGAHGYTF.

CDR3 in DNA: TGCGCCAGCAGCCAAGACGGGACTAGCGGGACAGGTGGTACGCAGTATTTT. Translated, it gives CASSQDGTSGTGGTQYF. J is TRBJ2-3 and V is TRBV4-3, with 13 positions matching TRBD2. The CDR3 runs 17 residues. Germline CDR1 is LGHNA and CDR2 is YSLEER. V shed 0 bases, J shed 8 bases, and the junction held 8 bases outside the gene matches.

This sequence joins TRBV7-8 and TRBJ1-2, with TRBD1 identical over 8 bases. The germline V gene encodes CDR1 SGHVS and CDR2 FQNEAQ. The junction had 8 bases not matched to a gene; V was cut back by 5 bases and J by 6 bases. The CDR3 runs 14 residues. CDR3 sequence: CASSPGQGGNGYTF. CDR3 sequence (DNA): TGTGCCAGCAGCCCCGGACAGGGCGGCAATGGCTACACCTTC.

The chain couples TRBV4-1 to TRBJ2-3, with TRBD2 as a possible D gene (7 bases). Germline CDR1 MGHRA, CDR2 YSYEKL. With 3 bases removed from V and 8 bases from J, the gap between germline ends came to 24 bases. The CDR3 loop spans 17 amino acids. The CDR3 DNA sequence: TGCGCCAGCAGCCAGGTTTCGAGGAACGGGGGGCGGGGTACGCAGTATTTT. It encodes CASSQVSRNGGRGTQYF.

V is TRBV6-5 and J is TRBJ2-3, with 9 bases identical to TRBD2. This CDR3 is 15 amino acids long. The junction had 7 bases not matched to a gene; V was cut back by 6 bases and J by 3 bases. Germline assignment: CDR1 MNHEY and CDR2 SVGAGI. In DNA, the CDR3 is TGTGCCAGCAGCTATAGCGGGAGAGTTACAGATACGCAGTATTTT. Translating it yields CASSYSGRVTDTQYF.

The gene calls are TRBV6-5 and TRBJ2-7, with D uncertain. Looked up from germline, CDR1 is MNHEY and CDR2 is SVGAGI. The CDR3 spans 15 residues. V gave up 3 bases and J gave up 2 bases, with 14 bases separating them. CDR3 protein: CASSYSGSMTYEQYF. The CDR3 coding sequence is TGTGCCAGCAGTTATTCCGGGTCCATGACCTACGAGCAGTACTTC.

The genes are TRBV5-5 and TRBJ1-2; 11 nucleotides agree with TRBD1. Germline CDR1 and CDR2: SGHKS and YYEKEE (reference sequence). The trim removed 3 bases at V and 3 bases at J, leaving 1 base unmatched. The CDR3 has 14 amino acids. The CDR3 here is CASSSGQGDYGYTF. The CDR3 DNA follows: TGTGCCAGCAGCTCGGGACAGGGGGACTATGGCTACACCTTC.

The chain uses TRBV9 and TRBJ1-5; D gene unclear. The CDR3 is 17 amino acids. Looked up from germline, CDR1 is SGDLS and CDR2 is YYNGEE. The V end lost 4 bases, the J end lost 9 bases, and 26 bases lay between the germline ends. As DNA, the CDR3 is TGTGCCAGCAGCCCGCGCCCGGAGGACGGCCCCGACATGCCCCAGCATTTT. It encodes CASSPRPEDGPDMPQHF. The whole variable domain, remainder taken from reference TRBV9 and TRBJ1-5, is DSGVTQTPKHLITATGQRVTLRCSPRSGDLSVYWYQQSLDQGLQFLIQYYNGEERAKGNILERFSAQQFPDLHSELNLSSLELGDSALYFCASSPRPEDGPDMPQHFGDGTRLSIL.

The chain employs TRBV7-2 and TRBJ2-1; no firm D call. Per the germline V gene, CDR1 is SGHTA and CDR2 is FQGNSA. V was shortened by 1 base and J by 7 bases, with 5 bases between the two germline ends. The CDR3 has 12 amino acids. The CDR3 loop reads CASSLDTNEQFF. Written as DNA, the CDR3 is TGTGCCAGCAGCTTAGACACAAATGAGCAGTTCTTC.

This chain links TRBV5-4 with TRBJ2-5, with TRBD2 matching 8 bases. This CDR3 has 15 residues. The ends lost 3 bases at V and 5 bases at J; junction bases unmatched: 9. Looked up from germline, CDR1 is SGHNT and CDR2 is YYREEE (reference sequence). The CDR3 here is CASSSDGTRGETQYF. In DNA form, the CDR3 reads TGTGCCAGCAGCTCTGACGGGACTAGGGGGGAGACCCAGTACTTC.

CDR3 bases: TGTGCCAGTAGCCGGGGACAGCCAGGAACTGAAGCTTTCTTT. Protein product: CASSRGQPGTEAFF. The chain links TRBV19 to TRBJ1-1, with TRBD1 matching over 7 bases. Germline-derived CDR1 and CDR2 are LNHDA and SQIVND (reference sequence). The CDR3 has 14 amino acids. V trimming: 6 bases; J trimming: 5 bases; junction bases outside the gene matches: 9.

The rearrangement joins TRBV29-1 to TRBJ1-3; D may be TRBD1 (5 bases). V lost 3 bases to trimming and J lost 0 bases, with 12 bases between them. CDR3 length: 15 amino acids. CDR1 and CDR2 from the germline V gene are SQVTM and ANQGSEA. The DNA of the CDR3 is TGCAGCGTTGAGGACTACGGGGCCTCTGGAAACACCATATATTTT. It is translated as CSVEDYGASGNTIYF.

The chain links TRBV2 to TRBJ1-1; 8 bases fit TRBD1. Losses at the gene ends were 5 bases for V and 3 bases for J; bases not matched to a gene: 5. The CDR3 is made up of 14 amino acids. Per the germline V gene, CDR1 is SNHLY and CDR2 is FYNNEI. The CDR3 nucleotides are TGTGCCAGCAGTTGGATGGACAGGGACACTGAAGCTTTCTTT. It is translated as CASSWMDRDTEAFF.

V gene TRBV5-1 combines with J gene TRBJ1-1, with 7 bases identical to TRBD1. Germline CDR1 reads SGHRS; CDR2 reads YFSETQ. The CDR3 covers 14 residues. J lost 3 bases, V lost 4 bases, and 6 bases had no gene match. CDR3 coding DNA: TGCGCCAGCAGCAAGGGGGCCAGAGACACTGAAGCTTTCTTT. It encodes CASSKGARDTEAFF.

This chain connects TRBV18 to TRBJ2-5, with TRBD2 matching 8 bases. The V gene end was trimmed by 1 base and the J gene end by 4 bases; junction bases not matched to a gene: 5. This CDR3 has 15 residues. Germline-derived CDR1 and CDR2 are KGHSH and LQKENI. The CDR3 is CASSPQLAERETQYF. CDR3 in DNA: TGTGCCAGCTCACCACAACTAGCGGAGCGAGAGACCCAGTACTTC.

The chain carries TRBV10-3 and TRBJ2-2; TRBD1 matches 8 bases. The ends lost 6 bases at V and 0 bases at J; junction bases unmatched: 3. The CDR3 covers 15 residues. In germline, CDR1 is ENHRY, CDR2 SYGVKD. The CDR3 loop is CAISKDRANTGELFF. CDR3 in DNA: TGTGCCATCAGCAAGGACAGGGCGAACACCGGGGAGCTGTTTTTT.

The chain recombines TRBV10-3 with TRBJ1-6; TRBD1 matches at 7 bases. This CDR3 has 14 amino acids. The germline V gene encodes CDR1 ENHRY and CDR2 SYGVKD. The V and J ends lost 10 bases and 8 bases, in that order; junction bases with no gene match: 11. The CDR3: CATSMEGADSPLHF. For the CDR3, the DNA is TGTGCCACCTCGATGGAGGGGGCCGATTCACCCCTCCACTTT.

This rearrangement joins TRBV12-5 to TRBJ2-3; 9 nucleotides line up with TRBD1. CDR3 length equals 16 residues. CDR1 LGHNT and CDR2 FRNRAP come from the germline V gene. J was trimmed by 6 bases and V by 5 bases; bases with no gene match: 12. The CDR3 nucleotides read TGTGCTAGTGGTCCCCCCAACAGGGGGCAGGGGGATACGCAGTATTTT. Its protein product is CASGPPNRGQGDTQYF.

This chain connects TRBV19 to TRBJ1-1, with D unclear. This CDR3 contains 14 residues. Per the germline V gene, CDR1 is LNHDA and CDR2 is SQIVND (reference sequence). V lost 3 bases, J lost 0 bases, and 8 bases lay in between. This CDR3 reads CASSIPGLNTEAFF. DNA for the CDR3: TGTGCCAGTAGTATCCCAGGATTGAACACTGAAGCTTTCTTT.

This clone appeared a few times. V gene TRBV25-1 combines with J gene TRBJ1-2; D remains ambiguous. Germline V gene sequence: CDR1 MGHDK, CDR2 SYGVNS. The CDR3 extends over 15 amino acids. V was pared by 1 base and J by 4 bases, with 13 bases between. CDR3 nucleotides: TGTGCCAGCAGTGAATGGAGGGAAATGACCTATGGCTACACCTTC. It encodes CASSEWREMTYGYTF.

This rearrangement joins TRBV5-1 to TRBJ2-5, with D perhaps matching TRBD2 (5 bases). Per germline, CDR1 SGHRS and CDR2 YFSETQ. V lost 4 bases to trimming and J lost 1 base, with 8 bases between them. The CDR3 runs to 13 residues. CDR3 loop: CASSQDSQETQYF. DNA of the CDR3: TGCGCCAGCAGCCAGGACTCCCAAGAGACCCAGTACTTC.